What follows are 28 T cell receptor beta chains derived from one specimen sequenced in a study of siplizumab effects on memory and regulatory T cells. Repertoires were generated with immunoSEQ multiplex PCR, while TCRdb's copy carries only in-frame clones and drops some. The data contain 50,000 to 75,000 clones, around 80% of them singletons. The sample comprised memory CD4+ T cells sorted from blood. The receptors were sampled from a human donor in good health.

This clone came up a few times. CDR3 residues: CASSLDPRETQYF. DNA of the CDR3: TGTGCCAGCAGCTTAGACCCCCGGGAGACCCAGTACTTC. The chain recombines TRBV7-9 with TRBJ2-5, with D uncertain. Trimming cost V 1 base and J 5 bases, with 8 bases left between them. Germline CDR1 SEHNR, CDR2 FQNEAQ (reference sequence). CDR3 length: 13 amino acids.

The V and J genes are TRBV5-6 and TRBJ2-7, with D hard to call. The CDR3 consists of 11 residues. CDR1 is SGHDT, CDR2 YYEEEE, per germline. Trimming stripped 5 bases from V and 9 bases from J, with 12 bases between. CDR3 nucleotide sequence: TGTGCCAGCAGTTTCGACGGTGCGCAGTACTTC. It yields the protein CASSFDGAQYF.

As to this clone: The same CDR3 can be traced to other DNA sequences in this sample. This chain links TRBV7-9 with TRBJ1-1; D gene uncertain. Germline-derived CDR1 and CDR2 are SEHNR and FQNEAQ (reference sequence). The CDR3 has 12 amino acids. With 0 bases removed from V and 6 bases from J, the gap between germline ends came to 5 bases. The CDR3 region is CASSLAAAEAFF. The CDR3 nucleotides are TGTGCCAGCAGCTTAGCAGCCGCTGAAGCTTTCTTT.

This clone was counted between two and nine times. The rearrangement links TRBV7-8 to TRBJ1-6; D not resolved. The CDR3 loop spans 15 amino acids. The germline V gene has CDR1 SGHVS and CDR2 FQNEAQ. Deletions cut 5 bases from V and 3 bases from J, with 11 bases between. CDR3 in DNA: TGTGCCAGCAGCCCCCCCGGCCTCTATAATTCACCCCTCCACTTT. The encoded protein is CASSPPGLYNSPLHF.

The chain has TRBV5-6 and TRBJ1-1, with unresolved D. With 4 bases removed from V and 3 bases from J, the gap between germline ends came to 13 bases. The germline gives CDR1 SGHDT, CDR2 YYEEEE. This CDR3 spans 14 amino acids. CDR3 in DNA: TGTGCCAGCAGCGATACCGGGAAAGACACTGAAGCTTTCTTT. Translated, it gives CASSDTGKDTEAFF.

This clone was seen more than once but under ten times. CDR3 in amino acids: CASSGTGTGYTF. The CDR3 coding sequence is TGCGCCAGCAGCGGGACAGGGACGGGCTACACCTTC. This chain uses TRBV10-1 with TRBJ1-2; 9 nucleotides match TRBD1. V was clipped by 6 bases and J by 8 bases; unmatched bases: 4. This CDR3 contains 12 residues. Germline V gene sequence: CDR1 WNHNN, CDR2 SYGVQD (reference sequence).

This clone was counted once. The J gene is TRBJ2-1, the V gene TRBV11-2; 7 bases are a match to TRBD1. Germline loops: CDR1 SGHAT, CDR2 FQNNGV. The CDR3 runs 16 residues. V dropped 7 bases and J dropped 3; count of bases not matched to a gene: 12. As DNA, the CDR3 is TGTGCCAGCACCCCCTCAGCCGGGACAGACTACAATGAGCAGTTCTTC. Its translation: CASTPSAGTDYNEQFF.

The chain joins TRBV7-3 to TRBJ2-2; unclear D gene. The CDR3 is 15 amino acids. The V and J ends lost 5 bases and 4 bases respectively, with 14 bases between them. CDR1 and CDR2 from the germline V gene are SGHTA and FQGTGA. The CDR3 region is CASSLSDPSTGELFF. CDR3 nucleotide sequence: TGTGCCAGCAGCCTCTCGGACCCCAGCACCGGGGAGCTGTTTTTT.

J is TRBJ1-4 and V is TRBV9, with D hard to call. Trimming left V 3 bases short and J 8 bases short, with 17 bases between. Per the germline V gene, CDR1 is SGDLS and CDR2 is YYNGEE. This CDR3 contains 15 residues. CDR3: CASSGRSLSGEKLFF. CDR3 sequence (DNA): TGTGCCAGCAGCGGGAGATCACTCAGTGGGGAAAAACTGTTTTTT.

V is TRBV14 and J is TRBJ2-7; 9 bases are shared with TRBD1. The CDR3 length is 16 residues. In germline, CDR1 is SGHDN, CDR2 FVKESK. V lost 1 base, J lost 4 bases, and 8 bases stayed unmatched. CDR3 in amino acids: CASSQGSGTGRYEQYF. The CDR3 DNA sequence: TGTGCCAGCAGCCAAGGGTCCGGGACAGGGAGATACGAGCAGTACTTC.

In this sample, this clone turned up a few times. This chain links TRBV21-1 with TRBJ2-5; the listed D gene, TRBD1, was not tested against the DNA. TRBV21-1 is deemed a pseudogene. This CDR3 comprises 14 residues. DNA for the CDR3: TGTGCCAGCAGCAAAAGGAACAGCCAAGAGACCCAGTACTTC. Its translation is CASSKRNSQETQYF.

J is TRBJ1-1 and V is TRBV2; possibly TRBD1 for D (5 bases). V lost 4 bases and J 0 bases, leaving 9 bases between the germline ends. This CDR3 contains 14 residues. CDR1 and CDR2 (germline): SNHLY, FYNNEI. The CDR3, as DNA: TGTGCCAGCAGTGTACAGGTTATGAACACTGAAGCTTTCTTT. Protein sequence: CASSVQVMNTEAFF.

This clone was found once. The CDR3 nucleotides are TGTGCCAGTAGTGGCCGGGGTCTATACTCAACTAATGAAAAACTGTTTTTT. Protein sequence: CASSGRGLYSTNEKLFF. The chain couples TRBV19 to TRBJ1-4; no clear D gene. The V end lost 5 bases, the J end lost 0 bases, and 16 bases lay between the germline ends. CDR1 and CDR2 (germline): LNHDA, SQIVND (reference sequence). The CDR3 is made up of 17 amino acids.

This chain connects TRBV7-2 to TRBJ2-5; D gene unclear. The CDR3 is 13 residues long. V was clipped by 5 bases and J by 3 bases, with 10 bases between them. Germline values: CDR1 SGHTA, CDR2 FQGNSA. This CDR3 is CASSLSREETQYF. The CDR3 DNA follows: TGTGCCAGCAGCCTCAGCCGGGAAGAGACCCAGTACTTC. Complete variable domain (other parts from reference TRBV7-2 and TRBJ2-5): GAGVSQSPSNKVTEKGKDVELRCDPISGHTALYWYRQSLGQGLEFLIYFQGNSAPDKSGLPSDRFSAERTGGSVSTLTIQRTQQEDSAVYLCASSLSREETQYFGPGTRLLVL.

The genes are TRBV13 and TRBJ2-6; D may match TRBD1 or TRBD2 (5 bases each). Germline CDR1 reads PRHDT; CDR2 reads FYEKMQ (reference sequence). This CDR3 region has 12 residues. V lost 5 bases to trimming and J lost 12 bases, with 11 bases between them. CDR3 residues: CASSVPRGVLTF. The CDR3 DNA is TGTGCCAGCAGCGTGCCGAGGGGCGTCCTGACTTTC.

This sequence joins TRBV7-9 and TRBJ2-3; the match to TRBD1 covers 8 bases. CDR3 size: 16 residues. The trim removed 5 bases at V and 2 bases at J, leaving 9 bases unmatched. The germline CDR1 and CDR2 sequences are SEHNR and FQNEAQ (reference sequence). CDR3 residues: CASSAPQGALTDTQYF. CDR3 DNA: TGTGCCAGCAGCGCCCCCCAGGGGGCTCTCACAGATACGCAGTATTTT.

The V and J genes are TRBV9 and TRBJ2-7, with 10 positions matching TRBD1. V gave up 4 bases and J gave up 2 bases; unmatched junction bases: 9. The CDR3 consists of 16 residues. Germline V gene data show CDR1 as SGDLS and CDR2 as YYNGEE. The CDR3 nucleotides read TGTGCCAGCAGCTCCGGGACAGGGGTATTTGCCTACGAGCAGTACTTC. The encoded protein is CASSSGTGVFAYEQYF.

Remarks on this clone: Other DNA sequences in the same sample also yield this CDR3. The V and J genes are TRBV6-1 and TRBJ1-2; the D is unclear. Germline V lookup: CDR1 MNHNS, CDR2 SASEGT. The CDR3 contains 11 residues. Deletions cut 4 bases from V and 2 bases from J, with 2 bases between. The CDR3 region is CASSVNYGYTF. For the CDR3, the DNA is TGTGCCAGCAGTGTGAACTATGGCTACACCTTC.

CDR3 DNA: TGTGCCAGTAATCCTTTGACAGGGCCTAGAAGTGGAAACACCATATATTTT. It yields the protein CASNPLTGPRSGNTIYF. This rearrangement joins TRBV19 to TRBJ1-3; 7 nucleotides match TRBD1. With 7 bases clipped from V and 3 bases from J, the junction kept 15 bases outside the gene matches. The germline CDR1 and CDR2 sequences are LNHDA and SQIVND (reference sequence). CDR3 length: 17 amino acids.

The rearrangement joins TRBV7-2 to TRBJ1-3, with no clear D. The V and J ends lost 1 base and 2 bases respectively, with 6 bases between them. Per germline, CDR1 SGHTA and CDR2 FQGNSA. The CDR3 is 14 amino acids. The CDR3 here is CASSLGVAGNTIYF. The DNA of the CDR3 is TGTGCCAGCAGCTTAGGGGTTGCTGGAAACACCATATATTTT.

This clone was seen just once. The J gene is TRBJ1-4, the V gene TRBV4-1, with unresolved D. V was pared by 5 bases and J by 4 bases, with 14 bases between. Per the germline V gene, CDR1 is MGHRA and CDR2 is YSYEKL. CDR3 length equals 15 residues. CDR3 loop: CASSNRGSNNEKLFF. CDR3 sequence (DNA): TGCGCCAGCAGCAACCGAGGGAGCAATAATGAAAAACTGTTTTTT.

Here the CDR3 DNA reads TGTGCCAGCAGCTTAATTATGAACACTGAAGCTTTCTTT. It specifies CASSLIMNTEAFF. The gene calls are TRBV7-2 and TRBJ1-1, with D hard to call. The CDR3 is 13 residues long. CDR1 and CDR2 from the germline V gene are SGHTA and FQGNSA. Trimming cost V 2 bases and J 0 bases, with 4 bases left between them.

The rearrangement joins TRBV9 to TRBJ1-3; no firm D call. The ends were cut back, 3 bases at V and 0 bases at J, with 13 bases in the middle. Looked up from germline, CDR1 is SGDLS and CDR2 is YYNGEE. CDR3 length: 16 residues. CDR3 nucleotides: TGTGCCAGCAGCGCCCGGATGTCCAGCTCTGGAAACACCATATATTTT. This encodes CASSARMSSSGNTIYF.

The chain recombines TRBV14 with TRBJ2-1; 9 nucleotides match TRBD2. The CDR3 is made up of 15 amino acids. V lost 0 bases to trimming and J lost 10 bases; unmatched junction nucleotides: 7. In germline, CDR1 is SGHDN, CDR2 FVKESK. CDR3 in amino acids: CASSQDWGLAHEQFF. The CDR3 DNA sequence: TGTGCCAGCAGCCAAGATTGGGGACTAGCTCACGAGCAGTTCTTC.

The genes are TRBV7-2 and TRBJ1-2; unclear D gene. Germline V gene lookup returns CDR1 SGHTA and CDR2 FQGNSA. The CDR3 is 12 residues long. The V end lost 4 bases, the J end lost 4 bases, and 7 bases lay between the germline ends. CDR3 sequence reads: CASSYSTYGYTF. CDR3 DNA sequence: TGTGCCAGCAGCTATTCGACCTATGGCTACACCTTC.

The J gene is TRBJ1-5, the V gene TRBV28; 8 bases line up with TRBD1. The CDR3 extends over 15 amino acids. V shed 6 bases and J 5 bases; nucleotides not matched to a gene: 9. Per the germline V gene, CDR1 is MDHEN and CDR2 is SYDVKM. In DNA form, the CDR3 reads TGTGCCAGCAGCACCGGCAGGGGGCAGGATCAGCCCCAGCATTTT. Translation gives CASSTGRGQDQPQHF. The full variable domain, in which reference TRBV28 and TRBJ1-5 provide the parts outside the CDR3, is DVKVTQSSRYLVKRTGEKVFLECVQDMDHENMFWYRQDPGLGLRLIYFSYDVKMKEKGDIPEGYSVSREKKERFSLILESASTNQTSMYLCASSTGRGQDQPQHFGDGTRLSIL.

The CDR3 DNA reads TGTGCCAGCAGCCGGACTAGCGACTATCAAGAGACCCAGTACTTC. It encodes CASSRTSDYQETQYF. V gene TRBV5-4 combines with J gene TRBJ2-5, with 9 bases that match TRBD2. V shed 4 bases, J shed 2 bases, and the junction held 6 bases outside the gene matches. The CDR3 spans 15 residues. Looked up from germline, CDR1 is SGHNT and CDR2 is YYREEE (reference sequence). The variable domain in full, with the rest retrieved from reference TRBV5-4 and TRBJ2-5, is ETGVTQSPTHLIKTRGQQVTLRCSSQSGHNTVSWYQQALGQGPQFIFQYYREEENGRGNFPPRFSGLQFPNYSSELNVNALELDDSALYLCASSRTSDYQETQYFGPGTRLLVL.

This clone was seen a single time. One end of the junction fails to match germline, which may point to a read error. The chain joins TRBV6-4 to TRBJ2-2; D perhaps matches TRBD1 (6 bases). This CDR3 contains 16 residues. Per the germline V gene, CDR1 is MRHNA and CDR2 is SNTAGT. Here the CDR3 DNA reads TGTGCCAGCAGCCGGGACACGCCTCAGAACTCCGGGGAGCTGTTTTTT. Encoded protein: CASSRDTPQNSGELFF.